The clone carrying this T cell receptor (beta chain) showed up many times. Its antigen is still unknown. This sample stems from a study of regulatory T cells in long-lasting Graves disease. As for the study in general: Recently diagnosed Graves' patients had received antithyroid drugs for under 3 months.

Findings of the study overall: Favored usage of TRBV28, TRBJ1-2 and TRBJ2-5 was recorded in persistent disease.

Time point of the sample: newly diagnosed GD, antithyroid drugs for less than 3 months. RNA extracted from PBMCs served as the sequencing template. Construction of TCR beta libraries relied on iRepertoire HTBI primers and on Arm-PCR targeting CDR3 regions. TCRdb re-called the multiplex PCR reads through MiXCR, storing one row per CDR3 protein. Of over 500,000 distinct CDR3 sequences in the sample, 16% were seen once. The V gene lost 0 bases and the J gene lost 4 bases, with 14 bases spanning the gap. Germline values: CDR1 DFQATT, CDR2 SNEGSKA (reference sequence). This CDR3 comprises 15 residues. This same sample was also part of a study on T cells in Graves' hyperthyroidism and ophthalmopathy. Per that study: The TCR CDR3 first-round RT-PCR relied on the HTBI primer set.

This clonotype was obtained from a man between 18 and 35 years old with Graves disease. Material: peripheral blood mononuclear cells (PBMCs), obtained at new diagnosis, from a patient treated with antithyroid drugs. The chain carries TRBV20-1 and TRBJ2-3; D perhaps matches TRBD2 (6 bases). The DNA for the CDR3 is TGCAGTGCTAGAGATGCGGGGTCCTGGTCAGATACGCAGTATTTT. Its protein product is CSARDAGSWSDTQYF.